A selection of T cell receptor beta chains follows, all from one sample in a study of monozygotic twins with inflammatory bowel disease. Using the 5' RACE reads, TCRdb records one entry per CDR3 protein without DNA. The sample table sets out fewer than 550,000 distinct CDR3 sequences. Material for sequencing was blood. The receptors stem from a human donor with ulcerative colitis or Crohn's disease, or a healthy co-twin of an affected twin (not recorded which). Both conserved end residues are part of each CDR3.

TRBV20-1	TRBJ2-3	CSAPPIKLAGAQYF
TRBV25-1	TRBJ2-2	CASRPGGSPGELFF
TRBV10-3	TRBJ2-6	CAISDVRFQGANVLTF
TRBV4-1	TRBJ1-4	CASSLGATGPPNEKLFF
TRBV3-1	TRBJ2-1	CASSPSRVYNEQFF
TRBV28	TRBJ2-5	CASSFLAGLAEQETQYF
TRBV24-1	TRBJ2-5	CATSGGLLQETQYF
TRBV4-2	TRBJ2-2	CASSQEWGGGHSNTGELFF
TRBV18	TRBJ2-1	CASSPLWAGRNEQFF
TRBV3-1	TRBJ1-6	CASSQYLAGNNSPLHF
TRBV29-1	TRBJ1-2	CSVAPQLLQGVNGYTF
TRBV20-1	TRBJ1-6	CSGRGQADYNSPLHF
TRBV5-1	TRBJ2-3	CASSLPQPSTDTQYF
TRBV30	TRBJ2-7	CACLDSRRSYEQYF
TRBV5-1	TRBJ2-5	CASSSNAGGQETQYF
TRBV25-1	TRBJ1-2	CASAGGNYGYTF
TRBV2	TRBJ2-6	CASSEDSGANVLTF
TRBV7-9	TRBJ1-5	CASSRAGSNQPQHF
TRBV7-8	TRBJ1-5	CASSITREGARQPQHF
TRBV2	TRBJ1-2	CASSGRFNGYTF
TRBV20-1	TRBJ1-2	CSAPTVRGSGYTF
TRBV28	TRBJ1-5	CASSPRWSSNQPQHF
TRBV27	TRBJ1-2	CASSSHPGAASYGYTF
TRBV29-1	TRBJ2-1	CSFQTDRGYNEQFF
TRBV5-4	TRBJ1-1	CASSLGREGSEAFF
TRBV28	TRBJ1-1	CASTRGGSTEAFF
TRBV4-1	TRBJ2-7	CASSDAGTGTHEQYF
TRBV6-5	TRBJ2-7	CASSYSTVPKKLHNYEQYF
TRBV5-4	TRBJ2-7	CASSLQGAPREQYF
TRBV20-1	TRBJ2-2	CSARSTGITGELFF
TRBV27	TRBJ2-7	CASARGSLYEQYF
TRBV7-3	TRBJ2-7	CASSLMGRGQGYEQYF
TRBV30	TRBJ1-5	CAWKGAYSNQPQHF
TRBV2	TRBJ1-4	CASRHAGTVNEKLFF
TRBV27	TRBJ2-1	CASKSAGGAYNEQFF
TRBV28	TRBJ2-3	CASSGREGGAQRETPVDTQYF
TRBV5-1	TRBJ2-1	CASSLDVAGGSSYNEQFF
TRBV24-1	TRBJ2-1	CATSAWDSKDNEQFF
TRBV7-9	TRBJ1-2	CASTLIGERGYTF
TRBV7-2	TRBJ2-2	CANRERRNTGELFF
TRBV11-2	TRBJ1-5	CASSLDLGNQPQHF
TRBV20-1	TRBJ2-7	CSATSGGSYEQYF
TRBV5-1	TRBJ2-1	CASSLNGGQVNNEQFF
TRBV5-1	TRBJ2-1	CASSSRARQTTEQFF
TRBV5-1	TRBJ1-6	CASSQGAGLNSPLHF
TRBV5-1	TRBJ2-1	CASSFGGQVYNEQFF
TRBV30	TRBJ1-4	CAWSIQRNEKLFF
TRBV5-5	TRBJ2-1	CASSLARTSGVYNEQFF
TRBV9	TRBJ2-5	CASGSATEETQYF
TRBV7-8	TRBJ2-3	CASSLRDSTDTQYF
TRBV11-2	TRBJ2-1	CASSFSGRDVQEQFF
TRBV19	TRBJ1-5	CASSGQTRNQPQHF
TRBV4-3	TRBJ2-6	CASSPGLAGGSSGANVLTF
TRBV12-3/TRBV12-4	TRBJ2-2	CASSLNTGGGGELFF
TRBV18	TRBJ2-7	CASSTSGRSEQYF
TRBV18	TRBJ2-1	CASSRQGFSYNEQFF
TRBV11-1	TRBJ2-3	CASSPPRGGAGTSILDTQYF